This passage covers 8 T cell receptor beta chains from one sample sequenced in a study of identical twins. MiXCR was run by TCRdb on the 5' RACE reads, yielding one entry per CDR3 protein. This sample has some 560,000 distinct CDR3 sequences, with 9.6% found just once. The same data also went into a second study, on yellow fever vaccine responses in identical twins.

Sequenced material: PBMCs. These receptors were collected from a woman aged 18-29 years in good health.

The chain recombines TRBV11-3 with TRBJ2-2, with a weak D call TRBD2 (5 bases). Germline V CDR1 and CDR2: SGHNT, YENEEA. The CDR3 is 13 residues long. The V and J ends lost 2 bases and 6 bases respectively, with 7 bases between them. CDR3 DNA sequence: TGTGCCAGCAGCTTAAGGAGGTCCGGGGAGCTGTTTTTT. Amino acid sequence: CASSLRRSGELFF.

This clonotype has more than one count but fewer than ten. The J gene is TRBJ2-1, the V gene TRBV11-2; D is tentatively TRBD1 or TRBD2 (6 bases each). V lost 2 bases to trimming and J lost 2 bases, with 13 bases between them. The CDR3 has 16 residues. Per the germline V gene, CDR1 is SGHAT and CDR2 is FQNNGV. The CDR3 sequence is CASSLNLGGPYNEQFF. As DNA, the CDR3 is TGTGCCAGCAGCTTAAATCTCGGGGGCCCCTACAATGAGCAGTTCTTC. Full variable domain (remainder filled in from reference TRBV11-2 and TRBJ2-1): EAGVAQSPRYKIIEKRQSVAFWCNPISGHATLYWYQQILGQGPKLLIQFQNNGVVDDSQLPKDRFSAERLKGVDSTLKIQPAKLEDSAVYLCASSLNLGGPYNEQFFGPGTRLTVL.

This clonotype was seen a few times. The J gene is TRBJ2-1, the V gene TRBV5-6; the match to TRBD2 covers 10 bases. CDR1 is SGHDT and CDR2 is YYEEEE in the germline V gene. CDR3 length: 14 amino acids. Losses at the gene ends were 3 bases for V and 6 bases for J; bases not matched to a gene: 3. Here the CDR3 reads CASSSGLATNEQFF. The CDR3 DNA sequence: TGTGCCAGCAGCTCGGGACTAGCGACCAATGAGCAGTTCTTC.

Ten or more counts support this clonotype. V and J are TRBV12-3 or TRBV12-4 and TRBJ2-1, with 13 bases aligning to TRBD2. The V gene end was trimmed by 3 bases and the J gene end by 6 bases; junction bases not matched to a gene: 2. The CDR3 spans 15 residues. The CDR3 loop is CASSFRTSGSNEQFF. The CDR3 bases are TGTGCCAGCAGTTTTAGGACTAGCGGGAGCAATGAGCAGTTCTTC.

V gene TRBV11-2 combines with J gene TRBJ1-1, with unresolved D. V was clipped by 4 bases and J by 6 bases, with 18 bases between them. This CDR3 contains 15 residues. The germline gives CDR1 SGHAT, CDR2 FQNNGV. CDR3 amino acids: CASSSPWAGGAEAFF. Here the CDR3 DNA reads TGTGCCAGCAGCTCCCCTTGGGCTGGTGGAGCTGAAGCTTTCTTT.

In this sample, this clonotype turned up many times. The chain couples TRBV5-1 to TRBJ2-2, with D maybe TRBD1 (5 bases). CDR3 length: 13 amino acids. V lost 5 bases and J lost 5, with 10 bases in between. The germline V gene has CDR1 SGHRS and CDR2 YFSETQ. DNA for the CDR3: TGCGCCAGCAGGCCCAGGGCTACCGGGGAGCTGTTTTTT. Encoded protein: CASRPRATGELFF.

This clonotype was counted many times. V is TRBV4-1 and J is TRBJ2-1; D call uncertain. The CDR3 covers 18 residues. Per the germline V gene, CDR1 is MGHRA and CDR2 is YSYEKL. Deletions cut 2 bases from V and 2 bases from J, with 19 bases between. The CDR3 protein is CASSQNFIHDWAYNEQFF. For the CDR3, the DNA is TGCGCCAGCAGCCAAAATTTTATACATGATTGGGCCTACAATGAGCAGTTCTTC.

This clonotype appeared many times. This chain connects TRBV29-1 to TRBJ2-7; D may be TRBD1 (8 bases). V was clipped by 5 bases and J by 4 bases, with 18 bases between them. The CDR3 has 14 residues. CDR1 and CDR2 from the germline V gene are SQVTM and ANQGSEA. The CDR3 nucleotides are TGCAGCGTTATCTTACAGGGGGGGGGGTACGAGCAGTACTTC. Its protein is CSVILQGGGYEQYF.